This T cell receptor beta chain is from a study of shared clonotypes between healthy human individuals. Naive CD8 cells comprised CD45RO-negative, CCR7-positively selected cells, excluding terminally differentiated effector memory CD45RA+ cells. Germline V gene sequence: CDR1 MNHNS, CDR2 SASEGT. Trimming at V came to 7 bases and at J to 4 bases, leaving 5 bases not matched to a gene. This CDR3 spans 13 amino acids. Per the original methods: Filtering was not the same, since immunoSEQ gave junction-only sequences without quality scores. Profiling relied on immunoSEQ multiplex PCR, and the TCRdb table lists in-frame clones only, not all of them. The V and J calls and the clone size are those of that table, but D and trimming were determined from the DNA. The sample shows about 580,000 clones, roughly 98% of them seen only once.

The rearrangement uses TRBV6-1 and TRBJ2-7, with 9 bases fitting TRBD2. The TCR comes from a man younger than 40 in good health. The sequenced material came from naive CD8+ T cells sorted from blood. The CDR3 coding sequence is TGTGCCAGCACTGCGGGAGGGACGTACGAGCAGTACTTC. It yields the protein CASTAGGTYEQYF.